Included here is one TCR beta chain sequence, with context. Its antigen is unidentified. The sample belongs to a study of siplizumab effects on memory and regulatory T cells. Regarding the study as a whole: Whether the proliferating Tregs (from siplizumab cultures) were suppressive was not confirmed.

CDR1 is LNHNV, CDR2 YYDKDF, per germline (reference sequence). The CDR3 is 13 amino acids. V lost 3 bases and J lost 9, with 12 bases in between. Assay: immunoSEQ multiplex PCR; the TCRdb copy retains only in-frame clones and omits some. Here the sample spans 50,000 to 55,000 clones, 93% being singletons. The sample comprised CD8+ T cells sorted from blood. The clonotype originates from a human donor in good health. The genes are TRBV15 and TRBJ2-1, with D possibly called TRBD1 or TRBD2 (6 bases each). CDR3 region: CATSSLGGGEQFF. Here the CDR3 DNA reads TGTGCCACCAGCAGTTTAGGAGGGGGTGAGCAGTTCTTC. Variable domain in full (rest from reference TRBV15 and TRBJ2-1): DAMVIQNPRYQVTQFGKPVTLSCSQTLNHNVMYWYQQKSSQAPKLLFHYYDKDFNNEADTPDNFQSRRPNTSFCFLDIRSPGLGDTAMYLCATSSLGGGEQFFGPGTRLTVL.